One sample yielded the 29 T cell receptor beta chains listed below, sequenced in a study of CD8+CD57+ T cells in acquired aplastic anemia. The authors sequenced patients whose flow cytometry had shown CD8+CD57+ cell expansion. Researchers used genomic DNA as the template to profile TCR beta VDJ and CDR3. TCRdb fed the reads into MiXCR, producing one record per CDR3 protein. The sample consists of 200,000 to 300,000 distinct CDR3 sequences, 82% of them appearing once. Sequenced: sorted CD4+, CD8+, or CD8+CD57+ T cells (not recorded which) from PBMCs. The source is a human donor with aplastic anemia.

There are a few counts of this clonotype. The rearrangement joins TRBV15 to TRBJ2-7; TRBD1 is a possible D gene (5 bases). Germline V CDR1 and CDR2: LNHNV, YYDKDF (reference sequence). There are 14 residues in the CDR3. The V gene lost 0 bases and the J gene lost 4 bases, with 10 bases spanning the gap. As DNA, the CDR3 is TGTGCCACCAGCAGAGATCCGCAGGGTTACGAGCAGTACTTC. Residues: CATSRDPQGYEQYF.

Note on this clonotype: Its ends do not fully match the called genes, so a read error is possible. The rearrangement joins TRBV7-2 to TRBJ2-3, with TRBD2 matching 8 bases. The germline V gene has CDR1 SGHTA and CDR2 FQGNSA. The CDR3 runs 14 residues. DNA for the CDR3: TGTGCCGGCAGCGGGGGCGGGGGCACAGATACGCAGTATTTT. Translation gives CAGSGGGGTDTQYF.

This clonotype was detected only a few times. CDR3 sequence reads: CASSPGTSGRSPLHF. CDR3 bases: TGTGCCAGTAGCCCAGGGACATCGGGGAGGTCACCCCTCCACTTT. The chain combines TRBV19 with TRBJ1-6; TRBD1 is a possible D gene (6 bases). Germline V gene lookup returns CDR1 LNHDA and CDR2 SQIVND (reference sequence). The CDR3 spans 15 residues. Trimming removed 6 bases at V and 10 bases at J, with 19 bases between.

The chain carries TRBV7-8 and TRBJ2-5, with D perhaps TRBD1 (5 bases). The CDR3 extends over 14 amino acids. V lost 5 bases, J lost 11 bases, and 21 bases lay in between. CDR1 SGHVS and CDR2 FQNEAQ come from the germline V gene. The CDR3 DNA reads TGTGCCAGCAGCAGAGGCAGACAGCAAGAGAAGCAGTACTTC. This gives the protein CASSRGRQQEKQYF.

The rearrangement joins TRBV15 to TRBJ2-7, with TRBD2 as a possible D gene (6 bases). V lost 3 bases, J lost 4 bases, and 13 bases lay in between. This CDR3 has 14 amino acids. CDR1 is LNHNV, CDR2 YYDKDF, per germline (reference sequence). The CDR3 sequence: CATSSVRGRYEQYF. CDR3 nucleotide sequence: TGTGCCACCAGCAGCGTGCGGGGAAGGTACGAGCAGTACTTC.

On this clonotype: An end of the junction does not agree with germline; a read error may underlie this. The CDR3 loop is CASRQDWVNTEAF. DNA of the CDR3: TGTGCCAGCAGGCAAGATTGGGTGAACACTGAAGCTTTT. This rearrangement joins TRBV9 to TRBJ2-3; D remains unclear. CDR3 length: 13 residues. Germline V gene sequence: CDR1 SGDLS, CDR2 YYNGEE.

Of note for this clonotype: As the CDR3 is not closed by the conserved phenylalanine or tryptophan, this likely results from a read error. It is unclear where the CDR3 begins or ends on the DNA, so no DNA is shown, and the CDR3 is as TCRdb lists it. This chain links TRBV7-9 with TRBJ2-3; the table names TRBD1, a call not compared with the DNA. 13 amino acids form the CDR3, both terminal residues included. CDR1 SEHNR and CDR2 FQNEAQ come from the germline V gene (reference sequence). Here the CDR3 reads CAYGVGASDATQY.

The chain has TRBV7-9 and TRBJ2-6; the match to TRBD2 covers 7 bases. The trim removed 3 bases at V and 12 bases at J, leaving 17 bases unmatched. CDR3 size: 17 residues. Germline lookup yields CDR1 SEHNR and CDR2 FQNEAQ (reference sequence). CDR3 DNA sequence: TGTGCCAGCAGCTTGGGGAGGGACGGGCTCGTATATGGCGTCCTGACTTTC. It encodes CASSLGRDGLVYGVLTF.

The rearrangement links TRBV5-1 to TRBJ2-7; D possibly uses TRBD1 or TRBD2 (5 bases each). The CDR3 runs 11 residues. V was clipped by 4 bases and J by 10 bases, with 12 bases between them. Germline V gene lookup returns CDR1 SGHRS and CDR2 YFSETQ. The CDR3 DNA reads TGCGCCAGCAGCCCTGTGGGGGACCAGTACTTC. Amino acids: CASSPVGDQYF.

This chain joins TRBV11-3 and TRBJ1-1, with D hard to call. CDR3 length equals 14 residues. Germline loops: CDR1 SGHNT, CDR2 YENEEA. Trimming took 0 bases from V and 3 from J, leaving 8 bases between them. The CDR3 sequence: CASSLELGDTEAFF. In DNA form, the CDR3 reads TGTGCCAGCAGCTTAGAACTGGGAGACACTGAAGCTTTCTTT. Based on the CDR3 plus reference TRBV11-3 and TRBJ1-1, the full variable domain is EAGVVQSPRYKIIEKKQPVAFWCNPISGHNTLYWYLQNLGQGPELLIRYENEEAVDDSQLPKDRFSAERLKGVDSTLKIQPAELGDSAVYLCASSLELGDTEAFFGQGTRLTVV.

The gene calls are TRBV20-1 and TRBJ1-2, with 7 bases lining up with TRBD1. The CDR3 has 13 amino acids. V lost 2 bases and J lost 3; bases outside the gene matches: 3. The germline V gene has CDR1 DFQATT and CDR2 SNEGSKA (reference sequence). Written as DNA, the CDR3 is TGCAGTGCTAGAAAGGGGGCTGACTATGGCTACACCTTC. Protein sequence: CSARKGADYGYTF.

Remarks on this clonotype: The junction departs from the called germline gene at one end, perhaps through a read error. This chain uses TRBV7-3 with TRBJ2-2, with D possibly called TRBD1 or TRBD2 (5 bases each). The CDR3 runs 14 residues. Germline values: CDR1 SGHTA, CDR2 FQGTGA. DNA for the CDR3: TGCGCCAGCAGCTTTGAGGAGAACACTGGGGGGCTGTTTTTT. Translation: CASSFEENTGGLFF.

Details on this clonotype: An end of the junction differs from the germline gene, which may be a read error. The chain combines TRBV7-8 with TRBJ1-2, with D possibly TRBD1 on 6 matching bases. The germline V gene has CDR1 SGHVS and CDR2 FQNEAQ. The CDR3 covers 16 residues. The CDR3 here is CASSLAGGRDTYDYTF. The CDR3 bases are TGTGCCAGCAGCTTGGCGGGGGGCCGGGATACGTATGACTACACCTTC.

The chain couples TRBV12-5 to TRBJ1-2; D gene ambiguous. The V and J ends lost 3 bases and 7 bases respectively, with 12 bases between them. The germline gives CDR1 LGHNT, CDR2 FRNRAP. CDR3 length equals 13 residues. CDR3 in amino acids: CASGFRNYPGYTF. The CDR3, as DNA: TGTGCTAGTGGTTTTAGGAACTATCCTGGCTACACCTTC.

With respect to this clonotype: A read error may account for a junction end that differs from germline. The CDR3 DNA follows: TGTGCCAGCAGTTTAGCGGGAGGTAACTATACGCAGTACTTC. It encodes CASSLAGGNYTQYF. The gene calls are TRBV7-8 and TRBJ2-7; 10 positions match TRBD2. This CDR3 is built from 14 residues. Germline CDR1 and CDR2: SGHVS and FQNEAQ.

V is TRBV7-8 and J is TRBJ2-5, with 9 bases lining up with TRBD2. Germline V gives CDR1 SGHVS, CDR2 FQNEAQ. The length of the CDR3 is 15 residues. With 5 bases clipped from V and 11 bases from J, the junction kept 15 bases outside the gene matches. As DNA, the CDR3 is TGTGCCAGCAGCCCAGCGGGAGGTCCCGATACGCAGCAGTACTTC. It codes for CASSPAGGPDTQQYF.

The chain employs TRBV15 and TRBJ2-5, with D unresolved. CDR1 is LNHNV and CDR2 is YYDKDF in the germline V gene (reference sequence). This CDR3 region has 14 residues. V shed 0 bases and J shed 2 bases, with 7 bases lying between them. The CDR3 sequence: CATSREGAQETQYF. DNA of the CDR3: TGTGCCACCAGCAGAGAGGGCGCGCAAGAGACCCAGTACTTC.

The V and J genes are TRBV15 and TRBJ1-1, with D possibly matching TRBD1 (5 bases). This CDR3 spans 13 amino acids. Trimming left V 1 base short and J 14 bases short, with 17 bases between. CDR1 is LNHNV, CDR2 YYDKDF, per germline (reference sequence). DNA for the CDR3: TGTGCCACCAGCAGAGGCAGCGCGACAGAGCCGTTCTTT. Amino acids: CATSRGSATEPFF.

The chain has TRBV20-1 and TRBJ2-1, with 9 nucleotides matching TRBD2. The V gene's germline CDR1 is DFQATT and CDR2 SNEGSKA (reference sequence). This CDR3 is 13 amino acids long. The CDR3 coding sequence is TGCAGCTTAAGTGGCGGGGGGGCAGATGAGCAGTTCTTC. Translated: CSLSGGGADEQFF.

CDR3: CASSLQSAGVSPYEQYF. CDR3 nucleotides: TGTGCCAGCAGCTTACAGTCAGCGGGGGTCTCGCCCTACGAGCAGTACTTC. J is TRBJ2-7 and V is TRBV7-8, with 8 bases matching TRBD2. The trim removed 2 bases at V and 2 bases at J, leaving 11 bases unmatched. The germline CDR1 and CDR2 sequences are SGHVS and FQNEAQ. The CDR3 loop spans 17 amino acids.

The genes are TRBV20-1 and TRBJ1-1, with D unclear. Between the trimmed V and J ends, which lost 4 bases and 4 bases, there was a span of 10 bases. The germline CDR1 and CDR2 sequences are DFQATT and SNEGSKA (reference sequence). The CDR3 has 12 amino acids. DNA of the CDR3: TGCAGTGCTACCCCCCTATCCACTGAAGCTTTCTTT. Residues: CSATPLSTEAFF.

A remark on this clonotype: Because the CDR3 is missing its conserved closing phenylalanine or tryptophan, this is likely a read error. It is unclear where the CDR3 begins or ends on the DNA, so no DNA is shown, and the CDR3 is as TCRdb lists it. This chain links TRBV2 with TRBJ2-5. Germline V lookup: CDR1 SNHLY, CDR2 FYNNEI. The CDR3 is 11 residues long, ends included. This chain's CDR3 is CASGLGETQTQ.

V and J are TRBV19 and TRBJ2-1, with TRBD2 identical over 12 bases. The ends lost 3 bases at V and 6 bases at J; junction bases unmatched: 6. The CDR3 extends over 16 amino acids. Germline V CDR1 and CDR2: LNHDA, SQIVND (reference sequence). CDR3: CASSITSGGFFNEQFF. The CDR3 nucleotides are TGTGCCAGTAGTATCACTAGCGGGGGGTTTTTCAATGAGCAGTTCTTC.

With regard to this clonotype: Mismatch with germline at one junction end may stem from a read error. V gene TRBV11-1 combines with J gene TRBJ2-7; D gene uncertain. The CDR3 runs to 14 residues. Germline CDR1 SGHAT, CDR2 FQDESV (reference sequence). The CDR3 loop reads CASSDYSITYEQYF. CDR3 DNA sequence: TGCGCCAGCAGCGATTACAGCATCACCTACGAGCAGTACTTC.

About this clonotype itself: An end of the junction differs from the germline gene, which may be a read error. The chain uses TRBV15 and TRBJ1-5; D is uncertain. Germline V gives CDR1 LNHNV, CDR2 YYDKDF (reference sequence). This CDR3 has 14 residues. The CDR3 coding sequence is TGTGCCAGCAGCTCCTCGTCAGACAATCAGCCCCAGCACTTT. It is translated as CASSSSSDNQPQHF.

As for this clonotype: Sequence at one end of the junction differs from germline and may be a read error. The chain carries TRBV7-3 and TRBJ1-2; D gene unclear. This CDR3 has 15 residues. Germline V gives CDR1 SGHTA, CDR2 FQGTGA. In DNA form, the CDR3 reads TGTGCCAGCTGCTTACCAGCGGGCGCCGTTGATGACTGCACCTTC. Protein product: CASCLPAGAVDDCTF. Looking up the rest from reference TRBV7-3 and TRBJ1-2 gives the full variable domain: GAGVSQTPSNKVTEKGKYVELRCDPISGHTALYWYRQSLGQGPEFLIYFQGTGAADDSGLPNDRFFAVRPEGSVSTLKIQRTERGDSAVYLCASCLPAGAVDDCTFGSGTRLTVV.

This clonotype was picked up a small number of times. V is TRBV5-1 and J is TRBJ2-3; TRBD2 matches at 7 bases. The CDR3 has 14 residues. The V and J ends lost 0 bases and 7 bases, in that order; junction bases with no gene match: 5. Germline CDR1 SGHRS, CDR2 YFSETQ. The CDR3 is CASSLGGGKNTQYF. The CDR3 bases are TGCGCCAGCAGCTTGGGGGGAGGGAAAAATACGCAGTATTTT.

Turning to this clonotype: The conserved phenylalanine or tryptophan normally closing the CDR3 is absent here, so this likely arose from a read error. The V and J genes are TRBV2 and TRBJ1-6; possible D gene TRBD1, 6 bases. V was shortened by 6 bases and J by 11 bases, with 20 bases between the two germline ends. CDR1 SNHLY and CDR2 FYNNEI come from the germline V gene. This CDR3 spans 15 amino acids. The CDR3 DNA reads as TGTGCCAGCAGCCCCGGGCCCACAGGGAATCCACCCCTCCACTCA. Translating it yields CASSPGPTGNPPLHS.

Regarding this clonotype: The conserved final phenylalanine or tryptophan is absent from the CDR3, which likely points to a read error. This sequence joins TRBV2 and TRBJ1-2; D not certain. The V gene's germline CDR1 is SNHLY and CDR2 FYNNEI. The V and J ends lost 6 bases and 10 bases respectively, with 21 bases between them. The CDR3 extends over 14 amino acids. In DNA form, the CDR3 reads TGTGCCAGCAGCTTAAGTACTTCAACCCTTCACTACACCTAC. It encodes CASSLSTSTLHYTY.